These T cell receptor beta chains were read from a single sample in a study of T cell repertoires in ileal Crohn's disease. Repertoires were generated with immunoSEQ multiplex PCR, while TCRdb's copy carries only in-frame clones and drops some. This table has tens of thousands of clones, approximately 88% appearing once. Sequencing was carried out using ileal tissue. The receptors stem from an adult with Crohn's disease. The CDR3 runs from the conserved cysteine through the conserved F or W. D genes are given only for firm matches. The size of a clone is reported for some rows only, either as once, few or many, or as a class for expanded clones.

clone_size | j_call | v_call | d_call | cdr3_aa | cdr3_nt
NA | TRBJ2-1 | TRBV6-5 | NA | CASSQKNDEQFF | TGTGCCAGCAGCCAGAAGAACGATGAGCAGTTCTTC
NA | TRBJ2-2 | TRBV5-1 | NA | CASSTSTGELFF | TGCGCCAGCAGCACATCGACCGGGGAGCTGTTTTTT
NA | TRBJ2-2 | TRBV10-3 | TRBD2 | CATRGGSSGTGELFF | TGTGCCACTCGCGGGGGTAGTTCGGGAACCGGGGAGCTGTTTTTT
NA | TRBJ1-4 | TRBV6-1 | NA | CASSVSEVDEKLFF | TGTGCCAGCAGCGTCAGTGAGGTAGATGAAAAACTGTTTTTT
once | TRBJ1-2 | TRBV5-6 | NA | CASSLVGDGYTF | TGTGCCAGCAGCTTGGTAGGGGATGGCTACACCTTC
NA | TRBJ1-1 | TRBV9 | NA | CASSVGVGTQNTEAFF | TGTGCCAGCAGCGTAGGGGTCGGGACACAGAACACTGAAGCTTTCTTT
NA | TRBJ1-2 | TRBV9 | NA | CASSVEVEGHHQGGYTF | TGTGCCAGCAGCGTAGAAGTAGAAGGACACCACCAGGGTGGCTACACCTTC
NA | TRBJ2-7 | TRBV19 | NA | CASSIDPRVNRLYEQYF | TGTGCCAGTAGTATAGATCCCAGAGTTAACAGGCTCTACGAGCAGTACTTC
once | TRBJ1-6 | TRBV4-1 | NA | CASSQPDRFGSPLHF | TGCGCCAGCAGCCAACCCGACAGATTTGGATCACCCCTCCACTTT
once | TRBJ1-6 | TRBV9 | NA | CASSVARGGESPLHF | TGTGCCAGCAGCGTAGCACGGGGAGGAGAGTCACCCCTCCACTTT
NA | TRBJ2-7 | TRBV18 | NA | CASSPSGKRGSHEQYF | TGTGCCAGCTCACCAAGTGGAAAGAGAGGAAGCCACGAGCAGTACTTC
NA | TRBJ1-1 | TRBV5-4 | NA | CASSPGNTEAFF | TGTGCCAGCAGCCCGGGGAACACTGAAGCTTTCTTT
NA | TRBJ1-4 | TRBV14 | NA | CASSQVGASSGKLFF | TGTGCCAGCAGCCAAGTTGGGGCGAGTAGCGGAAAACTGTTTTTT
NA | TRBJ1-1 | TRBV6-5 | NA | CAGSHRGTEAFF | TGTGCCGGCAGTCACCGGGGCACTGAAGCTTTCTTT
NA | TRBJ2-1 | TRBV9 | TRBD2 | CASSAGGTLATLHEQFF | TGTGCCAGCAGCGCGGGGGGGACTTTGGCGACACTCCATGAGCAGTTCTTC
NA | TRBJ2-1 | TRBV15 | TRBD2 | CATSRSGGASNEQFF | TGTGCCACCAGCAGAAGCGGGGGGGCCTCCAATGAGCAGTTCTTC
NA | TRBJ2-3 | TRBV27 | TRBD2 | CASRGSSGGRPTQYF | TGTGCCAGCAGGGGAAGTAGCGGGGGTAGACCTACGCAGTATTTT
NA | TRBJ2-2 | TRBV11-2 | NA | CASSFRVQVTGELFF | TGTGCCAGCAGCTTCAGGGTCCAGGTCACCGGGGAGCTGTTTTTT
NA | TRBJ1-1 | TRBV5-1 | NA | CASSGGGRYTEAFF | TGCGCCAGCAGTGGGGGCGGGCGCTACACTGAAGCTTTCTTT
NA | TRBJ2-7 | TRBV19 | TRBD1 | CASRQGYEQYF | TGTGCCAGTCGACAGGGCTACGAGCAGTACTTC
NA | TRBJ2-2 | TRBV9 | NA | CASSVGLGIANTGELFF | TGTGCCAGCAGCGTAGGTCTCGGTATAGCGAACACCGGGGAGCTGTTTTTT
NA | TRBJ2-2 | TRBV27 | NA | CASRLGAGELFF | TGTGCCAGCAGGTTGGGGGCGGGGGAGCTGTTTTTT
NA | TRBJ1-1 | TRBV6-1 | NA | CASSVGGKDTEAFF | TGTGCCAGCAGTGTAGGGGGAAAGGACACTGAAGCTTTCTTT